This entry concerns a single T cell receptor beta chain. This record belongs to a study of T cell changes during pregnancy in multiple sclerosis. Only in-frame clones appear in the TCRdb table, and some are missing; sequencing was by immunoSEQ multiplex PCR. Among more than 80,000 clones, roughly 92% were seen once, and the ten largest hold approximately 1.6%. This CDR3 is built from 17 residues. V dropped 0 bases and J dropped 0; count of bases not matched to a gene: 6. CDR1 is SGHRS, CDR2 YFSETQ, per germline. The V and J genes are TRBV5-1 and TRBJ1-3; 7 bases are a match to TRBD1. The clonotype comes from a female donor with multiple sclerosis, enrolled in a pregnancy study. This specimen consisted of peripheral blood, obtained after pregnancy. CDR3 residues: CASSLGQGDDSGNTIYF. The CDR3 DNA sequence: TGCGCCAGCAGCTTGGGGCAGGGGGACGACTCTGGAAACACCATATATTTT.